Listed here are 23 T cell receptor beta chains from one sample, sequenced in a study of shared clonotypes between healthy human individuals. Sequenced by immunoSEQ multiplex PCR; TCRdb stores in-frame clones only, minus some. The sample has more than 2,000,000 clones, 85% to 95% seen once; the top ten hold 0.39%. The sequenced sample consisted of naive CD4+ T cells from PBMCs. Indicated subset: CD45RA+ positively selected. The receptors here all came from a young man in good health. Some clones in this sample may be carry-over from other donors' samples.

This clone was seen a few times. The chain links TRBV28 to TRBJ1-5; D ambiguous. V dropped 5 bases and J dropped 6 bases, with 17 bases sitting between them. Germline V gene data show CDR1 as MDHEN and CDR2 as SYDVKM. The CDR3 totals 15 residues. For the CDR3, the DNA is TGTGCCAGCAGTCCACCGGGATCCTGGGGTCAGCCCCAGCATTTT. It translates to CASSPPGSWGQPQHF. Supplemented by reference TRBV28 and TRBJ1-5, the full variable domain reads DVKVTQSSRYLVKRTGEKVFLECVQDMDHENMFWYRQDPGLGLRLIYFSYDVKMKEKGDIPEGYSVSREKKERFSLILESASTNQTSMYLCASSPPGSWGQPQHFGDGTRLSIL.

The genes are TRBV28 and TRBJ2-7; 7 bases match TRBD2. This CDR3 region has 14 residues. V dropped 8 bases and J dropped 3; count of bases not matched to a gene: 10. From germline, CDR1 is MDHEN and CDR2 SYDVKM. This chain's CDR3 is CASGPGGSYYEQYF. The CDR3 coding sequence is TGTGCCAGCGGACCGGGCGGGAGCTACTACGAGCAGTACTTC.

The V call is TRBV18, the J call TRBJ2-3, with TRBD1 identical over 8 bases. Germline V gives CDR1 KGHSH, CDR2 LQKENI. This CDR3 has 15 amino acids. V gave up 1 base and J gave up 1 base; unmatched junction bases: 1. The CDR3 reads CASSPRGQGTDTQYF. CDR3 nucleotide sequence: TGTGCCAGCTCACCACGGGGACAGGGCACAGATACGCAGTATTTT. The variable domain in full, with the rest retrieved from reference TRBV18 and TRBJ2-3, is NAGVMQNPRHLVRRRGQEARLRCSPMKGHSHVYWYRQLPEEGLKFMVYLQKENIIDESGMPKERFSAEFPKEGPSILRIQQVVRGDSAAYFCASSPRGQGTDTQYFGPGTRLTVL.

The rearrangement links TRBV4-3 to TRBJ2-3; TRBD2 matches 7 bases. Unmatched junction bases numbered 14, after V lost 4 bases and J lost 7 bases. CDR3 size: 16 residues. CDR1 is LGHNA and CDR2 is YSLEER in the germline V gene. CDR3 residues: CASSLDTSAGRNTQYF. The CDR3 DNA reads as TGCGCCAGCAGCCTCGATACTAGCGCGGGACGTAATACGCAGTATTTT.

This rearrangement joins TRBV28 to TRBJ1-2; D is possibly TRBD1 (6 bases). CDR3 size: 15 residues. V gave up 4 bases and J gave up 2 bases, with 14 bases separating them. The germline gives CDR1 MDHEN, CDR2 SYDVKM. DNA of the CDR3: TGTGCCAGCAGTTCACAAACCGGGGGCAACTATGGCTACACCTTC. This sequence encodes CASSSQTGGNYGYTF.

Comment on this clone: Other DNA sequences within the sample encode an identical CDR3. This chain connects TRBV2 to TRBJ1-3; D uncertain. Per the germline V gene, CDR1 is SNHLY and CDR2 is FYNNEI. The V and J ends lost 3 bases and 4 bases respectively, with 4 bases between them. This CDR3 has 12 amino acids. CDR3 coding DNA: TGTGCCAGCAGTGAGGGGGGAAACACCATATATTTT. Translating gives CASSEGGNTIYF.

The V call is TRBV11-2, the J call TRBJ2-7; the match to TRBD1 covers 9 bases. The CDR3 has 14 residues. CDR1 SGHAT and CDR2 FQNNGV come from the germline V gene. J lost 6 bases, V lost 2 bases, and 5 bases had no gene match. The CDR3 region has the DNA TGTGCCAGCAGCTTACTGGGACAGGGCGGCGAGCAGTACTTC. Encoded protein: CASSLLGQGGEQYF. Filled out from reference TRBV11-2 and TRBJ2-7, the complete variable domain reads EAGVAQSPRYKIIEKRQSVAFWCNPISGHATLYWYQQILGQGPKLLIQFQNNGVVDDSQLPKDRFSAERLKGVDSTLKIQPAKLEDSAVYLCASSLLGQGGEQYFGPGTRLTVT.

The chain employs TRBV19 and TRBJ1-4, with TRBD1 identical over 7 bases. Unmatched junction bases numbered 17, after V lost 5 bases and J lost 11 bases. This CDR3 comprises 16 residues. The germline gives CDR1 LNHDA, CDR2 SQIVND (reference sequence). The CDR3 protein is CASSPKSHRGGRKLFF. The CDR3 DNA reads TGTGCCAGTAGTCCGAAATCTCACAGGGGCGGAAGGAAACTGTTTTTT.

This sequence joins TRBV4-3 and TRBJ1-1; no reliable D call. Germline lookup yields CDR1 LGHNA and CDR2 YSLEER. V was clipped by 5 bases and J by 4 bases, with 11 bases between them. This CDR3 comprises 13 residues. CDR3 amino acids: CASSKIRTTEAFF. For the CDR3, the DNA is TGCGCCAGCAGCAAAATCCGCACCACTGAAGCTTTCTTT.

This rearrangement joins TRBV5-4 to TRBJ2-7; 15 nucleotides line up with TRBD2. There are 17 residues in the CDR3. The germline V gene has CDR1 SGHNT and CDR2 YYREEE (reference sequence). After removal of 3 bases from V and 5 bases from J, the junction contained 9 bases not matched to a gene. The CDR3 nucleotides are TGTGCCAGCAGCTCACCGGGGACTAGCGGGAGGTTCCACGAGCAGTACTTC. Protein product: CASSSPGTSGRFHEQYF.

This clone was detected a few times. The V call is TRBV19, the J call TRBJ1-1; the D gene is possibly TRBD1 (5 bases). Germline V gives CDR1 LNHDA, CDR2 SQIVND (reference sequence). The CDR3 runs to 15 residues. The ends were cut back, 3 bases at V and 5 bases at J, with 16 bases in the middle. CDR3 loop: CASSIEGQGGTEAFF. The CDR3 nucleotides read TGTGCCAGTAGTATCGAGGGTCAGGGTGGAACTGAAGCTTTCTTT.

This chain uses TRBV27 with TRBJ2-2; tentative D call: TRBD2 (6 bases). This CDR3 comprises 16 residues. Trimming stripped 3 bases from V and 2 bases from J, with 13 bases between. The germline V gene has CDR1 MNHEY and CDR2 SMNVEV (reference sequence). The CDR3 DNA reads TGTGCCAGCAGTTTTCATGCGGGACCAAACACCGGGGAGCTGTTTTTT. Its translation: CASSFHAGPNTGELFF.

In this sample, this clone turned up once. The chain couples TRBV7-9 to TRBJ2-5, with unresolved D. The CDR3 contains 15 residues. V was shortened by 7 bases and J by 1 base, with 16 bases between the two germline ends. CDR1 is SEHNR and CDR2 is FQNEAQ in the germline V gene (reference sequence). CDR3 nucleotides: TGTGCCAGCACGATAGGAGCCGGGTCCCAAGAGACCCAGTACTTC. The encoded protein is CASTIGAGSQETQYF.

In this sample, this clone turned up once. The chain links TRBV7-9 to TRBJ2-5, with 9 bases identical to TRBD2. TRBJ2-7 explains the end of the DNA better; the J call may be wrong. The germline V gene has CDR1 SEHNR and CDR2 FQNEAQ (reference sequence). The CDR3 length is 15 residues. The CDR3 DNA reads TGTGCCAGCAGCTTAGTGACTAGCGGTGCCTACGAGCAGTACTTC. Its translation: CASSLVTSGAYEQYF.

The chain is built from TRBV25-1 and TRBJ2-5; maybe TRBD2 (6 bases). This CDR3 has 15 residues. Germline-derived CDR1 and CDR2 are MGHDK and SYGVNS. V lost 1 base and J lost 5, with 14 bases in between. The CDR3, as DNA: TGTGCCAGCAGTGAATCGGACTCGGCGGGGGAGACCCAGTACTTC. Residues: CASSESDSAGETQYF.

This chain links TRBV28 with TRBJ2-7, with D maybe TRBD1 (5 bases). This CDR3 has 14 residues. Germline V lookup: CDR1 MDHEN, CDR2 SYDVKM. V shed 3 bases and J shed 0 bases, with 9 bases lying between them. CDR3 loop: CASSLGQLSYEQYF. CDR3 sequence (DNA): TGTGCCAGCAGTTTGGGGCAGCTCTCCTACGAGCAGTACTTC.

The chain joins TRBV5-1 to TRBJ2-7; 9 bases align to TRBD1. This CDR3 region has 14 residues. CDR1 SGHRS and CDR2 YFSETQ come from the germline V gene. V lost 4 bases to trimming and J lost 4 bases; unmatched junction nucleotides: 6. The DNA for the CDR3 is TGCGCCAGCAGCCAAGGGACAGGGCCTTACGAGCAGTACTTC. This gives the protein CASSQGTGPYEQYF. The variable domain in full, completed from reference TRBV5-1 and TRBJ2-7, reads KAGVTQTPRYLIKTRGQQVTLSCSPISGHRSVSWYQQTPGQGLQFLFEYFSETQRNKGNFPGRFSGRQFSNSRSEMNVSTLELGDSALYLCASSQGTGPYEQYFGPGTRLTVT.

This chain joins TRBV27 and TRBJ1-6; D unclear. The CDR3 extends over 13 amino acids. Germline loops: CDR1 MNHEY, CDR2 SMNVEV (reference sequence). Trimming cost V 6 bases and J 7 bases, with 10 bases left between them. In nucleotides, the CDR3 is TGTGCCAGCAGAAGAGCTCAGAATTCACCCCTCCACTTT. It translates to CASRRAQNSPLHF.

V usage is TRBV2 and J usage is TRBJ2-1, with D maybe TRBD2 (5 bases). The V and J ends lost 8 bases and 0 bases respectively, with 14 bases between them. Germline V gene data show CDR1 as SNHLY and CDR2 as FYNNEI. The CDR3 length is 15 residues. CDR3 region: CASGGLRSSYNEQFF. CDR3 bases: TGTGCCAGCGGAGGACTGCGAAGCTCCTACAATGAGCAGTTCTTC.

There are a few counts of this clone. The same CDR3 arises from other DNA sequences in this sample as well. The chain combines TRBV5-8 with TRBJ1-5; 7 bases are shared with TRBD1. Looked up from germline, CDR1 is SGHTS and CDR2 is YDEGEE. V trimming: 0 bases; J trimming: 7 bases; junction bases outside the gene matches: 1. The CDR3 has 13 amino acids. The CDR3 here is CASSLDRGQPQHF. The CDR3 nucleotides read TGTGCCAGCAGCTTGGACAGGGGACAGCCCCAGCATTTT.

This rearrangement joins TRBV4-1 to TRBJ1-2, with D perhaps TRBD1 (6 bases). The V end lost 1 base, the J end lost 2 bases, and 11 bases lay between the germline ends. The CDR3 extends over 15 amino acids. Germline loops: CDR1 MGHRA, CDR2 YSYEKL. CDR3: CASSQGTGQNYGYTF. In DNA, the CDR3 is TGCGCCAGCAGCCAAGGTACAGGGCAAAACTATGGCTACACCTTC.

The J gene is TRBJ2-7, the V gene TRBV5-1; no reliable D call. The V end lost 0 bases, the J end lost 7 bases, and 8 bases lay between the germline ends. This CDR3 region has 12 residues. Germline V gene lookup returns CDR1 SGHRS and CDR2 YFSETQ. CDR3 sequence: CASSLASAEQYF. CDR3 nucleotides: TGCGCCAGCAGCTTGGCCTCGGCAGAGCAGTACTTC.

This sequence joins TRBV13 and TRBJ2-3; 10 bases fit TRBD1. Germline V CDR1 and CDR2: PRHDT, FYEKMQ (reference sequence). CDR3 length: 14 residues. The V gene end was trimmed by 5 bases and the J gene end by 3 bases; junction bases not matched to a gene: 2. The CDR3 DNA follows: TGTGCCAGCAGCCCGGGACAGGGGACAGATACGCAGTATTTT. This codes for CASSPGQGTDTQYF.